The 8 T cell receptor beta chains listed next were all sequenced from one sample in a study of shared clonotypes between healthy human individuals. Measured with immunoSEQ multiplex PCR; TCRdb has only the in-frame clones, and not every one. There are approximately 740,000 clones in the sample; around 92% occur only once, and more than 20% lies in the top ten. Naive CD8 populations comprised CD45RO-negative cells positively selected for CCR7, excluding terminally differentiated effector memory CD45RA+ cells. The sample comprised naive CD8+ T cells sorted from blood. These receptors all come from a man aged 25-45 years in good health.

This chain connects TRBV7-9 to TRBJ2-3, with 10 bases lining up with TRBD2. V was clipped by 3 bases and J by 6 bases; unmatched bases: 9. The CDR3 is made up of 16 amino acids. Germline lookup yields CDR1 SEHNR and CDR2 FQNEAQ (reference sequence). The CDR3 coding sequence is TGTGCCAGCAGCTTGTCTGAAGCGGGAGGGCCGGATACGCAGTATTTT. This gives the protein CASSLSEAGGPDTQYF.

This chain uses TRBV9 with TRBJ2-2; 7 bases are shared with TRBD2. Germline V lookup: CDR1 SGDLS, CDR2 YYNGEE. The CDR3 length is 15 residues. Unmatched junction bases numbered 8, after V lost 3 bases and J lost 6 bases. The CDR3 DNA reads TGTGCCAGCAGCGCCCCGGGGGAGGGATCCGGGGAGCTGTTTTTT. Its protein product is CASSAPGEGSGELFF.

The table lists this clone with a few counts. Other nucleotide sequences from this sample produce the same CDR3. The chain employs TRBV27 and TRBJ2-7; unclear D gene. CDR3 size: 11 residues. Germline V gene data show CDR1 as MNHEY and CDR2 as SMNVEV (reference sequence). V lost 4 bases and J 6 bases, leaving 7 bases between the germline ends. The DNA for the CDR3 is TGTGCCAGCAGTTCCGGTCCCGAGCAGTACTTC. It yields the protein CASSSGPEQYF.

The chain has TRBV28 and TRBJ1-1; D gene ambiguous. Germline values: CDR1 MDHEN, CDR2 SYDVKM. The CDR3 has 16 residues. Trimming took off 7 bases at V and 2 bases at J, with 20 bases between the two ends. The CDR3 DNA sequence: TGTGCCAGCATCGAAAGGGTAAATAATCTCAACACTGAAGCTTTCTTT. Its protein is CASIERVNNLNTEAFF. Combining the CDR3 with reference TRBV28 and TRBJ1-1 gives the whole variable domain DVKVTQSSRYLVKRTGEKVFLECVQDMDHENMFWYRQDPGLGLRLIYFSYDVKMKEKGDIPEGYSVSREKKERFSLILESASTNQTSMYLCASIERVNNLNTEAFFGQGTRLTVV.

The chain combines TRBV7-7 with TRBJ2-2; 13 positions agree with TRBD2. Germline V lookup: CDR1 SSHAT, CDR2 FNYEAQ (reference sequence). Trimming cost V 5 bases and J 2 bases; bases outside gene matches: 5. CDR3 length: 17 residues. The CDR3 DNA reads as TGTGCCAGCAGCCCCGGGACTAGCGGGGAAAACACCGGGGAGCTGTTTTTT. Translated, it gives CASSPGTSGENTGELFF.

The chain is built from TRBV27 and TRBJ2-5; 10 bases map to TRBD2. The trim removed 5 bases at V and 9 bases at J, leaving 12 bases unmatched. The germline V gene encodes CDR1 MNHEY and CDR2 SMNVEV (reference sequence). This CDR3 comprises 15 residues. This chain's CDR3 is CASSPMGLARSSQYF. DNA of the CDR3: TGTGCCAGCAGTCCGATGGGACTAGCGAGGTCGTCCCAGTACTTC.

This chain joins TRBV2 and TRBJ2-1; no clear D. The V gene lost 3 bases and the J gene lost 5 bases, with 14 bases spanning the gap. CDR3 length: 15 residues. Germline CDR1 and CDR2: SNHLY and FYNNEI. The CDR3 spells CASSEVTPPNNEQFF. The CDR3 region has the DNA TGTGCCAGCAGTGAGGTAACTCCACCAAACAATGAGCAGTTCTTC.

The chain uses TRBV29-1 and TRBJ1-2; TRBD1 aligns across 7 bases. V trimming: 3 bases; J trimming: 6 bases; junction bases outside the gene matches: 13. The germline gives CDR1 SQVTM, CDR2 ANQGSEA. The CDR3 runs 15 residues. CDR3 DNA: TGCAGCGTTGATTCCCTTCGGGCAGGGGGGGATGGCTACACCTTC. It encodes CSVDSLRAGGDGYTF.